The clone carrying this T cell receptor beta chain was observed a handful of times. These data are taken from a study of T cells in Graves' hyperthyroidism and ophthalmopathy. Study-level background: Staff took peripheral blood when the initial diagnosis was made, before any treatment began.

Researchers barred patients who had uncontrolled infection, other autoimmune disease, pregnancy or lactation. Over 8 ml fresh peripheral blood yielded the PBMCs. The investigators amplified TCR beta CDR3 regions from RNA transcripts. Primed by the HTBI set, a first-round RT-PCR was run on the TCR CDR3. TCRdb reanalysed the multiplex PCR reads using MiXCR and keeps one entry per CDR3 protein. The data show a few hundred thousand distinct CDR3 sequences, 25% seen once. This sequence was found in a man aged 45-65 years with Graves' hyperthyroidism. Specimen: blood.

The CDR3, as DNA: TGCGCCAGCAGCCAAGAATGGCGGGAGGCCTACGAGCAGTACTTC. This translates into CASSQEWREAYEQYF. This chain connects TRBV4-1 to TRBJ2-7, with TRBD2 matching 8 bases. Unmatched junction bases numbered 3, after V lost 0 bases and J lost 2 bases. Germline V gene lookup returns CDR1 MGHRA and CDR2 YSYEKL. The CDR3 totals 15 residues.